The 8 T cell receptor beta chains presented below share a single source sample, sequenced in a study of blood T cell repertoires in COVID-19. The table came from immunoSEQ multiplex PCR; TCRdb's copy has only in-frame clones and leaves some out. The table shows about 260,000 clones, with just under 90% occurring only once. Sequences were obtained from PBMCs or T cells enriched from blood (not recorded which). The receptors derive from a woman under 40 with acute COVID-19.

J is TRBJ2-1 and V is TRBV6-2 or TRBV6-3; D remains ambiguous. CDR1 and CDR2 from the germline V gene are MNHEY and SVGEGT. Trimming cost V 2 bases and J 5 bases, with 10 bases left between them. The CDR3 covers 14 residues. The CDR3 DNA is TGTGCCAGCAGTTACCCCACGGAGAACAATGAGCAGTTCTTC. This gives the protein CASSYPTENNEQFF.

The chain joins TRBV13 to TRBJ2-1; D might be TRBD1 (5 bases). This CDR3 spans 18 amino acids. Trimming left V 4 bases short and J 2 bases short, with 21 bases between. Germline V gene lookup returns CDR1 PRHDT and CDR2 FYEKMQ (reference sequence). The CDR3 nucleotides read TGTGCCAGCAGCTCCCGACAGCGCGAGAGCTCAGCCTACAATGAGCAGTTCTTC. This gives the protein CASSSRQRESSAYNEQFF.

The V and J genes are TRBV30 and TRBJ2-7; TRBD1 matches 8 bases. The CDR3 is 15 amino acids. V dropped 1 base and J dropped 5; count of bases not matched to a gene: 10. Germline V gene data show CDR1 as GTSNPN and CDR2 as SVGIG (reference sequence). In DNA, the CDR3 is TGTGCCTGGAGTGGCACTGGACAGGGTCGCGACGAGCAGTACTTC. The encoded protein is CAWSGTGQGRDEQYF.

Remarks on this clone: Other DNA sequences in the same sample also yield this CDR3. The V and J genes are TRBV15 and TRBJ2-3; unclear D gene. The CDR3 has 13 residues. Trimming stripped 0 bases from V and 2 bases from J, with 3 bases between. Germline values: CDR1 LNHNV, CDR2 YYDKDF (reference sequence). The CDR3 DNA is TGTGCCACCAGCAGAGATTACACAGATACGCAGTATTTT. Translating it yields CATSRDYTDTQYF.

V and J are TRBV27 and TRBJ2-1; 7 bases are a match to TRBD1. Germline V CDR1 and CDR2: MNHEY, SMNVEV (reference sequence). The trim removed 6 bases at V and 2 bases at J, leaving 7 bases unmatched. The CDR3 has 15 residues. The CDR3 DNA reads TGTGCCAGCAGCCTACGGGACAGACCCTACAATGAGCAGTTCTTC. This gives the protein CASSLRDRPYNEQFF.

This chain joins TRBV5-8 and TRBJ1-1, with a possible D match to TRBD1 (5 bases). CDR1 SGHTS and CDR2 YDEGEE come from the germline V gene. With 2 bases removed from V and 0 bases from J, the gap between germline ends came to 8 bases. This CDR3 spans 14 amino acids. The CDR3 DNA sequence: TGTGCCAGCAGCTTTGACAGCATGAACACTGAAGCTTTCTTT. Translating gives CASSFDSMNTEAFF. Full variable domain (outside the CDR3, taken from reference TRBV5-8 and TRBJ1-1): EAGVTQSPTHLIKTRGQQATLRCSPISGHTSVYWYQQALGLGLQFLLWYDEGEERNRGNFPPRFSGRQFPNYSSELNVNALELEDSALYLCASSFDSMNTEAFFGQGTRLTVV.

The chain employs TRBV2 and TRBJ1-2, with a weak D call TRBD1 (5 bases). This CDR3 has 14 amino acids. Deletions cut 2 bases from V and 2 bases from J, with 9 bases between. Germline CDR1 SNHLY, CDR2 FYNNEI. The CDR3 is CASSETGINYGYTF. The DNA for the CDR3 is TGTGCCAGCAGTGAAACAGGAATCAACTATGGCTACACCTTC.

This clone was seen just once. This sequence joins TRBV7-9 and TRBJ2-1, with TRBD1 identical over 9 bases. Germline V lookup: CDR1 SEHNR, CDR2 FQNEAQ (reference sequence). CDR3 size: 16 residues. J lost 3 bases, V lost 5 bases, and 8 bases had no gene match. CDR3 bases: TGTGCCAGCAGCGCAGAGGGGGACAGGGACTACAATGAGCAGTTCTTC. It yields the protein CASSAEGDRDYNEQFF.